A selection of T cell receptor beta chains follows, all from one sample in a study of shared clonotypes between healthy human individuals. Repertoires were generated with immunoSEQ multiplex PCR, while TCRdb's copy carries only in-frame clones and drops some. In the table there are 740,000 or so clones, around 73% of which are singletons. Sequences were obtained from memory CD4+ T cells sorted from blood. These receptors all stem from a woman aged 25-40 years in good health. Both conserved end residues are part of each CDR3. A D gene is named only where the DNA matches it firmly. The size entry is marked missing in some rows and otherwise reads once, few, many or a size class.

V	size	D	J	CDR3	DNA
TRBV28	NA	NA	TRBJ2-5	CASSLSGPLETQYF	TGTGCCAGCAGTTTATCGGGGCCGCTAGAGACCCAGTACTTC
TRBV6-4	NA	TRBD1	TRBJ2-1	CASSSRGNNEQFF	TGTGCCAGCAGTTCCAGGGGGAACAATGAGCAGTTCTTC
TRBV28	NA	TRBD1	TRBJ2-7	CASSPGQGPYEQYF	TGTGCCAGCAGTCCGGGACAGGGGCCCTACGAGCAGTACTTC
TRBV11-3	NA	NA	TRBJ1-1	CASSLARGTEAFF	TGTGCCAGCAGCCTTGCGAGGGGCACTGAAGCTTTCTTT
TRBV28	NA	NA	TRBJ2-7	CASKGTYEQYF	TGTGCCTCTAAGGGAACCTACGAGCAGTACTTC
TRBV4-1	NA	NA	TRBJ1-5	CASSRGGLQPQHF	TGCGCCAGCAGCCGGGGGGGGCTACAGCCCCAGCATTTT
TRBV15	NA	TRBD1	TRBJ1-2	CATTPGEGARYGYTF	TGTGCCACCACCCCCGGGGAGGGGGCACGGTATGGCTACACCTTC
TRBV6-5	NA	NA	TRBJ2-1	CASRFLRGGLNEQFF	TGTGCCAGCAGATTCCTCAGGGGAGGGCTCAATGAGCAGTTCTTC
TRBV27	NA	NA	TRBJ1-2	CASSLRGGGYTF	TGTGCCAGCAGTTTACGTGGGGGCGGCTACACCTTC
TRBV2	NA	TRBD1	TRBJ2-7	CASLTGPYEQYF	TGTGCCAGCCTGACAGGGCCCTACGAGCAGTACTTC
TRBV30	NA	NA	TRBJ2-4	CAWSVPGAQRNIQYF	TGTGCCTGGAGTGTACCAGGGGCTCAGCGGAACATTCAGTACTTC
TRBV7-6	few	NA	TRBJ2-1	CASSPRGVGSYNEQFF	TGTGCCAGCAGCCCAAGGGGGGTAGGCTCCTACAATGAGCAGTTCTTC
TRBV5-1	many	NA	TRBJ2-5	CASSLRGEETQYF	TGCGCCAGCAGCTTGCGAGGGGAAGAGACCCAGTACTTC
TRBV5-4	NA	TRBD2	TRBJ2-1	CASSSDSGSFNEQFF	TGTGCCAGCAGCTCCGATAGCGGGAGTTTCAATGAGCAGTTCTTC
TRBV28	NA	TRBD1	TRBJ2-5	CASSGDRKTQYF	TGTGCCAGCAGTGGGGACAGAAAGACCCAGTACTTC
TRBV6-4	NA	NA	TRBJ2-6	CASSDWGDSGANVLTF	TGTGCCAGCAGTGACTGGGGAGACTCTGGGGCCAACGTCCTGACTTTC
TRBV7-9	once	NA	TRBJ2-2	CASSAGQGWTGELFF	TGTGCCAGCAGCGCGGGGCAGGGTTGGACCGGGGAGCTGTTTTTT
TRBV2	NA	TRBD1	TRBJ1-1	CARSGDSNTEAFF	TGTGCCAGATCAGGGGACAGTAACACTGAAGCTTTCTTT
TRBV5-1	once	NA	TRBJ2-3	CASSRSTDTQYF	TGCGCCAGCAGCCGGAGCACAGATACGCAGTATTTT
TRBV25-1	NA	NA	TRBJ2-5	CASSVEETQYF	TGTGCCAGCAGTGTTGAAGAGACCCAGTACTTC
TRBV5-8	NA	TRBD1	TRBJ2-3	CASSYGQGTDTQYF	TGTGCCAGCAGTTACGGACAGGGAACAGATACGCAGTATTTT